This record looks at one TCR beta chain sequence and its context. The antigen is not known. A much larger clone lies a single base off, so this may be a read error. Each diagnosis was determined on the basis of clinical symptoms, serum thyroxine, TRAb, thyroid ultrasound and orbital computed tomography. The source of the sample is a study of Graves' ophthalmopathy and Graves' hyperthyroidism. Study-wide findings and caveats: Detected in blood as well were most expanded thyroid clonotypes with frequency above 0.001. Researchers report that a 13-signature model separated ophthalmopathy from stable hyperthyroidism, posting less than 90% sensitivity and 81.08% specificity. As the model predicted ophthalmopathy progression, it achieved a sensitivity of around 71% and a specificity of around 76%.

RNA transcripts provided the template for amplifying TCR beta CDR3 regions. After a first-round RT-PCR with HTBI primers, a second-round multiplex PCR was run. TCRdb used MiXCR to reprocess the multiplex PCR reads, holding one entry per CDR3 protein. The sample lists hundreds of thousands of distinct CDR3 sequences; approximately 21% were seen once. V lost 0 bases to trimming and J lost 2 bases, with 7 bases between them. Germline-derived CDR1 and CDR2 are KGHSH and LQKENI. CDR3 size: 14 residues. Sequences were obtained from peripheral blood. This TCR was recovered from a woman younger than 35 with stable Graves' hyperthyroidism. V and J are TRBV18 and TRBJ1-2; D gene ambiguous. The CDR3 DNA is TGTGCCAGCTCACCACCCGGAGAAAACTATGGCTACACCTTC. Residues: CASSPPGENYGYTF. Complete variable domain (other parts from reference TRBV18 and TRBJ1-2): NAGVMQNPRHLVRRRGQEARLRCSPMKGHSHVYWYRQLPEEGLKFMVYLQKENIIDESGMPKERFSAEFPKEGPSILRIQQVVRGDSAAYFCASSPPGENYGYTFGSGTRLTVV.